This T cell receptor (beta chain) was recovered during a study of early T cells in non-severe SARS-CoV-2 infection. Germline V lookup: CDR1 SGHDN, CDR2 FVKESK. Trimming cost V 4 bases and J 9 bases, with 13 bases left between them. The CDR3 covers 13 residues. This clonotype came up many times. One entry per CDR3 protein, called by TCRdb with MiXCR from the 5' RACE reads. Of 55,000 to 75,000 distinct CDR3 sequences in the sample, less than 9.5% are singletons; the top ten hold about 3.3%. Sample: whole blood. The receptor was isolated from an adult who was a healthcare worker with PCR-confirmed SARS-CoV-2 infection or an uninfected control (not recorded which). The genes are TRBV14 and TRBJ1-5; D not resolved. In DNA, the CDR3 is TGTGCCAGCAGCCTAACCTTACGTGGGCCCCAGCATTTT. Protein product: CASSLTLRGPQHF. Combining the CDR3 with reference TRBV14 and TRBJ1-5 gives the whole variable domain EAGVTQFPSHSVIEKGQTVTLRCDPISGHDNLYWYRRVMGKEIKFLLHFVKESKQDESGMPNNRFLAERTGGTYSTLKVQPAELEDSGVYFCASSLTLRGPQHFGDGTRLSIL.